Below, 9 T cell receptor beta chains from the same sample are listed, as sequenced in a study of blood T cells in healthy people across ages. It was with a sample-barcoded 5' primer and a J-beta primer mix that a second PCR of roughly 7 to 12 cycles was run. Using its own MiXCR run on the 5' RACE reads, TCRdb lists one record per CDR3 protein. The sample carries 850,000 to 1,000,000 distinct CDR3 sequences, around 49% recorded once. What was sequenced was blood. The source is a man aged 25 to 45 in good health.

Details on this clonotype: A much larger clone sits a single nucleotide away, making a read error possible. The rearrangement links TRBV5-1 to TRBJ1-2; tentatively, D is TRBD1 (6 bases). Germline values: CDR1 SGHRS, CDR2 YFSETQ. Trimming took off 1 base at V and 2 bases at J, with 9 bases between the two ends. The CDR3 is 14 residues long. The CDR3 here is CASSLITGNYGYTF. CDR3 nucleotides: TGCGCCAGCAGCTTGATAACAGGGAACTATGGCTACACCTTC.

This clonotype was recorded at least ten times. CDR3 amino acids: CASSPSTGGGYTF. The CDR3 DNA sequence: TGTGCCAGCAGTCCGTCAACAGGGGGTGGCTACACCTTC. The chain links TRBV28 to TRBJ1-2, with 8 bases that match TRBD1. V lost 5 bases, J lost 7 bases, and 6 bases stayed unmatched. Germline CDR1 MDHEN, CDR2 SYDVKM. The CDR3 spans 13 residues.

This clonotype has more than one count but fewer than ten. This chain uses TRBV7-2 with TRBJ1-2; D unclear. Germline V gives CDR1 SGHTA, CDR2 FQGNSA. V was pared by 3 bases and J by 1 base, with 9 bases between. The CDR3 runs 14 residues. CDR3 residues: CASSLVPSNYGYTF. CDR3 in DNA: TGTGCCAGCAGCTTGGTACCCAGTAACTATGGCTACACCTTC.

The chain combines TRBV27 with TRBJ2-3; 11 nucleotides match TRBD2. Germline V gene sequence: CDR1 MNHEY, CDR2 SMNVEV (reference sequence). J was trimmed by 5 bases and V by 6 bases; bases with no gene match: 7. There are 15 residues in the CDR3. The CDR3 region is CASSTLAGAIDTQYF. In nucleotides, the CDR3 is TGTGCCAGCAGCACACTAGCGGGGGCGATAGATACGCAGTATTTT.

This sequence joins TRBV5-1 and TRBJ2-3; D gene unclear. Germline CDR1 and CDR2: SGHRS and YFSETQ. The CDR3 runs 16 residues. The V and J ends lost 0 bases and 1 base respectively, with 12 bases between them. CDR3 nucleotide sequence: TGCGCCAGCAGCTTGGCCGTTAGCCTTGGCACAGATACGCAGTATTTT. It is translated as CASSLAVSLGTDTQYF.

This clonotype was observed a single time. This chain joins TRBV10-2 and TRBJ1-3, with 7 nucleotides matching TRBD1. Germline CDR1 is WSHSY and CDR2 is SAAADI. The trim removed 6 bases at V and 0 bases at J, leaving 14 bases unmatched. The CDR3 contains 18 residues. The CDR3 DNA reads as TGCGCCAGCAGCTGGGGGAGTACAGGGGCCTACTCTGGAAACACCATATATTTT. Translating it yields CASSWGSTGAYSGNTIYF.

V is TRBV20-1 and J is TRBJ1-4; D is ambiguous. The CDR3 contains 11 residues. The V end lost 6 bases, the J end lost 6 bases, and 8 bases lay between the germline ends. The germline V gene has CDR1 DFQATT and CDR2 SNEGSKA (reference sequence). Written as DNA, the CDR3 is TGCAGTGCGGACCGGGATGAAAAACTGTTTTTT. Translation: CSADRDEKLFF.

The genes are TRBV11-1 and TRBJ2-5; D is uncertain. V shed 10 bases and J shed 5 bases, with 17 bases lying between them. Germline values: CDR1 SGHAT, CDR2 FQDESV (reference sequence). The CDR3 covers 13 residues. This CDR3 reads CATRGDSGETQYF. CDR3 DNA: TGTGCCACCCGAGGAGATAGTGGTGAGACCCAGTACTTC.

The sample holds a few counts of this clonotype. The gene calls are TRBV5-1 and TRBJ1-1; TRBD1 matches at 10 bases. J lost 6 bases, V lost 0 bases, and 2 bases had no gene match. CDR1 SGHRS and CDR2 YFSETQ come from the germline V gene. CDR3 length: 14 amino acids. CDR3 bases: TGCGCCAGCAGCTTGGGACAGGGGGCGTCTGAAGCTTTCTTT. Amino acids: CASSLGQGASEAFF.